These T cell receptor beta chains were read from a single sample in a study of radiotherapy plus CTLA-4 blockade in lung cancer. The table came from immunoSEQ multiplex PCR; TCRdb's copy has only in-frame clones and leaves some out. This repertoire shows around 56,000 clones, roughly 80% found once; its top ten account for roughly 15%. The specimen was peripheral blood, collected from a patient treated with radiotherapy plus ipilimumab. These receptors came from a human donor with non-small cell lung cancer who had a complete response to radiotherapy plus ipilimumab. Each CDR3 is given with its conserved first and last residue. The order of the fields is J gene, V gene, D gene, clone size, CDR3 DNA, CDR3 protein. D genes are given only for firm matches. Clone size is shown for a subset of rows, as once, few, many or a class of expanded clone.

TRBJ1-2 | TRBV6-5 | - | - | TGTGCCAGCAGTTACTCCGGCAGGAACTATGGCTACACCTTC | CASSYSGRNYGYTF
TRBJ1-5 | TRBV30 | - | - | TGTGCCTGGAGTGTATTCGGACAGTACAATCAGCCCCAGCATTTT | CAWSVFGQYNQPQHF
TRBJ2-3 | TRBV5-1 | - | - | TGCGCCAGCAGCATATACACAGATACGCAGTATTTT | CASSIYTDTQYF
TRBJ1-6 | TRBV7-2 | - | - | TGTGCCAGCAGCTTAGACCCCCAGGTCTTTTATAATTCACCCCTCCACTTT | CASSLDPQVFYNSPLHF
TRBJ1-2 | TRBV10-3 | TRBD1 | - | TGTGCCACAAGAGGAGGGACAGTACTCCCTAACTATGGCTACACCTTC | CATRGGTVLPNYGYTF
TRBJ2-2 | TRBV27 | TRBD2 | - | TGTGCCAGCAGGGCTAGCGGGGGGGCGAACACCGGGGAGCTGTTTTTT | CASRASGGANTGELFF
TRBJ1-3 | TRBV9 | - | - | TGTGCCAGCAGCGGACAGAGTTCTGGAAACACCATATATTTT | CASSGQSSGNTIYF
TRBJ1-4 | TRBV6-5 | - | - | TGTGCCAGCAGTTGGGGGCGGGCTTCTAATGAAAAACTGTTTTTT | CASSWGRASNEKLFF
TRBJ1-2 | TRBV27 | TRBD1 | - | TGTGCCAGCAGGAAACAAACAGGGGGCGGCTATGGCTACACCTTC | CASRKQTGGGYGYTF
TRBJ2-1 | TRBV7-2 | - | - | TGTGCCAGCAGTCCCGCATCGGGAACCTTCTCCTACAATGAGCAGTTCTTC | CASSPASGTFSYNEQFF
TRBJ2-1 | TRBV29-1 | TRBD2 | few | TGCAGCGTTGAATCGTCGACTAGCGGTACTGAGCAGTTCTTC | CSVESSTSGTEQFF
TRBJ2-5 | TRBV5-4 | - | once | TGTGCCAGCAGCTTAAGAGCAGGACACGAGACCCAGTACTTC | CASSLRAGHETQYF
TRBJ2-7 | TRBV18 | TRBD1 | - | TGTGCCAGCTCCCTCCGGACAGGGGACGAGCAGTACTTC | CASSLRTGDEQYF
TRBJ1-3 | TRBV2 | TRBD1 | - | TGTGCCAGCAGGAGGACAGGTCTCAACAACGAGGACACCATATATTTT | CASRRTGLNNEDTIYF
TRBJ1-4 | TRBV5-1 | - | few | TGCGCCAGCAGCACCTCGGGCAGGGAGGGTGAAAAACTGTTTTTT | CASSTSGREGEKLFF
TRBJ1-1 | TRBV6-5 | TRBD1 | - | TGTGCCAGCCTACCCCAACAGGGGGCTACTGAAGCTTTCTTT | CASLPQQGATEAFF
TRBJ1-2 | TRBV11-3 | - | - | TGTGCCAGCAGCCCCACGTACGAGGCCAAGGGGCATGGCTACACCTTC | CASSPTYEAKGHGYTF